The 8 T cell receptor beta chains below come from one sample, sequenced in a study of blood T cells in healthy people across ages. Combining a sample-barcoded 5' primer with a J-beta primer mix, a second PCR ran for roughly 7 to 12 cycles. TCRdb passed the 5' RACE reads through MiXCR, listing each CDR3 protein once. The sample shows 550,000 to 750,000 distinct CDR3 sequences, roughly 21% of them seen only once. Sequencing input: blood. Every receptor here comes from a man between 65 and 80 years old in good health.

In this sample, this clonotype turned up a few times. The genes are TRBV11-2 and TRBJ2-1; no definite D call. The CDR3 is 15 amino acids. The germline V and J ends were trimmed by 1 base and 2 bases, with 9 bases remaining between them. In germline, CDR1 is SGHAT, CDR2 FQNNGV. The CDR3 sequence: CASSLARRPYNEQFF. The DNA for the CDR3 is TGTGCCAGCAGCTTAGCGCGGAGACCCTACAATGAGCAGTTCTTC. The variable domain in full, with the rest retrieved from reference TRBV11-2 and TRBJ2-1, is EAGVAQSPRYKIIEKRQSVAFWCNPISGHATLYWYQQILGQGPKLLIQFQNNGVVDDSQLPKDRFSAERLKGVDSTLKIQPAKLEDSAVYLCASSLARRPYNEQFFGPGTRLTVL.

This clonotype appeared once. This rearrangement joins TRBV29-1 to TRBJ1-2; no definite D call. CDR1 is SQVTM and CDR2 is ANQGSEA in the germline V gene. The V gene lost 2 bases and the J gene lost 1 base, with 8 bases spanning the gap. This CDR3 contains 13 residues. Here the CDR3 reads CSVEPSLNYGYTF. The CDR3 DNA follows: TGCAGCGTTGAACCCAGTCTTAACTATGGCTACACCTTC.

The rearrangement links TRBV11-2 to TRBJ2-5; weak D call: TRBD1 (5 bases). The J call may be mistaken, given a closer DNA end match to TRBJ2-7. CDR3 size: 15 residues. Germline V CDR1 and CDR2: SGHAT, FQNNGV. The CDR3 DNA follows: TGTGCCAGCAGCACCCTGATGGGGCAGGCCTACGAGCAGTACTTC. It yields the protein CASSTLMGQAYEQYF.

This clonotype was counted only a few times. The V call is TRBV6-6, the J call TRBJ2-3; 11 bases agree with TRBD2. V shed 5 bases, J shed 2 bases, and the junction held 6 bases outside the gene matches. Germline lookup yields CDR1 MNHNY and CDR2 SVGAGI (reference sequence). This CDR3 contains 16 residues. Here the CDR3 DNA reads TGTGCCAGCAGTCACGGACTAGCGGGCCCCACAGATACGCAGTATTTT. Translation gives CASSHGLAGPTDTQYF.

In regard to this clonotype: The junction departs from germline at one end; a sequencing error may be responsible. V is TRBV7-2 and J is TRBJ2-7; no firm D call. Germline assignment: CDR1 SGHTA and CDR2 FQGNSA. The CDR3 consists of 14 residues. The DNA of the CDR3 is TGTGCCAGCAGCTTAGGGTTAGGCTCCTTCGAGCAGTACTTC. This sequence encodes CASSLGLGSFEQYF.

This clonotype has only a few counts. This chain connects TRBV5-1 to TRBJ2-5; 11 bases match TRBD1. Trimming at V came to 0 bases and at J to 1 base, leaving 2 bases not matched to a gene. Germline V gene data show CDR1 as SGHRS and CDR2 as YFSETQ. The CDR3 has 16 residues. CDR3 nucleotide sequence: TGCGCCAGCAGCTTGGCCGGGACAGGGGGCCAAGAGACCCAGTACTTC. Its translation is CASSLAGTGGQETQYF.

DNA for the CDR3: TGTGCCAGTAGGAAGGACAGGGTACCGGACAATGAGCAGTTCTTC. It is translated as CASRKDRVPDNEQFF. The chain carries TRBV19 and TRBJ2-1; 8 nucleotides align to TRBD1. V lost 6 bases and J lost 5; bases outside the gene matches: 9. The germline gives CDR1 LNHDA, CDR2 SQIVND (reference sequence). The CDR3 loop spans 15 amino acids.

The rearrangement links TRBV11-2 to TRBJ1-1; tentative D call: TRBD1 (5 bases). This CDR3 contains 12 residues. Germline V gives CDR1 SGHAT, CDR2 FQNNGV. V gave up 5 bases and J gave up 1 base, with 5 bases separating them. CDR3 in amino acids: CASSDRNTEAFF. For the CDR3, the DNA is TGTGCCAGCAGCGACAGGAACACTGAAGCTTTCTTT.